The 21 T cell receptor beta chains below were found in one sample sequenced in a study of radiation and T cells in renal cell carcinoma. Noted treatment: 15 Gy SBRT to primary tumor, nephrectomy 4 weeks later. Libraries were prepared by immunoSEQ multiplex PCR; TCRdb keeps only in-frame clonotypes and omits some of them. The sample comprises about 22,000 clones, 40% to 55% of which are singletons, and 16% rests with the top ten. This material consisted of tumor tissue, taken from a patient whose treatment included radiotherapy and nephrectomy. The origin of the receptors is a woman in her forties or fifties with renal cell carcinoma.

V usage is TRBV5-1 and J usage is TRBJ2-7; D is possibly TRBD2 (5 bases). This CDR3 spans 13 amino acids. Between the trimmed V and J ends, which lost 0 bases and 7 bases, there was a span of 11 bases. Germline loops: CDR1 SGHRS, CDR2 YFSETQ. CDR3 coding DNA: TGCGCCAGCAGCTTGGATCCGGGAAGGGAGCAGTACTTC. It yields the protein CASSLDPGREQYF.

This clone was detected only a few times. The rearrangement uses TRBV5-6 and TRBJ1-1, with D possibly matching TRBD1 (5 bases). The germline V and J ends were trimmed by 3 bases and 1 base, with 13 bases remaining between them. The CDR3 loop spans 15 amino acids. Germline CDR1 is SGHDT and CDR2 is YYEEEE. For the CDR3, the DNA is TGTGCCAGCAGCTCCTGGACATTATGGAACACTGAAGCTTTCTTT. It translates to CASSSWTLWNTEAFF.

This clone showed up just a few times. The genes are TRBV7-9 and TRBJ2-1; 7 nucleotides agree with TRBD1. The CDR3 loop spans 17 amino acids. Germline V gene sequence: CDR1 SEHNR, CDR2 FQNEAQ (reference sequence). Germline trimming cut 5 bases from V and 0 bases from J; bases unmatched to any gene: 10. CDR3 residues: CASSPRTGVSSYNEQFF. The CDR3 nucleotides are TGTGCCAGCAGCCCGAGAACAGGGGTGAGCTCCTACAATGAGCAGTTCTTC.

V and J are TRBV7-2 and TRBJ1-2; D not resolved. The CDR3 is 13 residues long. The V gene's germline CDR1 is SGHTA and CDR2 FQGNSA. The V end lost 3 bases, the J end lost 0 bases, and 5 bases lay between the germline ends. The CDR3 region has the DNA TGTGCCAGCAGCTTCCCTTCTAACTATGGCTACACCTTC. Translated: CASSFPSNYGYTF. The complete variable domain, with remaining parts taken from reference TRBV7-2 and TRBJ1-2, reads GAGVSQSPSNKVTEKGKDVELRCDPISGHTALYWYRQSLGQGLEFLIYFQGNSAPDKSGLPSDRFSAERTGGSVSTLTIQRTQQEDSAVYLCASSFPSNYGYTFGSGTRLTVV.

The rearrangement links TRBV9 to TRBJ1-1; D gene unclear. Trimming left V 0 bases short and J 2 bases short, with 8 bases between. CDR3 length: 14 amino acids. CDR1 and CDR2 from the germline V gene are SGDLS and YYNGEE. CDR3 region: CASSVDPDNTEAFF. The CDR3, as DNA: TGTGCCAGCAGCGTAGACCCAGACAACACTGAAGCTTTCTTT.

This clone was counted only a few times. The chain recombines TRBV11-2 with TRBJ2-5; D is undetermined. With 3 bases removed from V and 4 bases from J, the gap between germline ends came to 6 bases. Germline V CDR1 and CDR2: SGHAT, FQNNGV. This CDR3 spans 12 amino acids. CDR3 in amino acids: CASSFAAETQYF. CDR3 in DNA: TGTGCCAGCAGCTTCGCGGCAGAGACCCAGTACTTC.

The genes are TRBV27 and TRBJ2-2; weak D call: TRBD1 (5 bases). Germline lookup yields CDR1 MNHEY and CDR2 SMNVEV (reference sequence). Trimming stripped 2 bases from V and 5 bases from J, with 6 bases between. The CDR3 contains 13 residues. DNA for the CDR3: TGTGCCAGCAGTTTACACAGGACCGGGGAGCTGTTTTTT. It encodes CASSLHRTGELFF.

The CDR3 loop reads CASSTRVGEQYF. The CDR3 DNA follows: TGTGCCAGCAGTACTAGGGTCGGCGAGCAGTACTTC. The chain couples TRBV6-5 to TRBJ2-7; TRBD2 might be the D (5 bases). The CDR3 contains 12 residues. Trimming removed 5 bases at V and 6 bases at J, with 11 bases between. Germline V gene lookup returns CDR1 MNHEY and CDR2 SVGAGI.

The CDR3 bases are TGTGCCAGCAGCTTATCGGGACAGTCAAACTACGAGCAGTACTTC. Encoded protein: CASSLSGQSNYEQYF. The chain couples TRBV7-8 to TRBJ2-7, with 7 bases identical to TRBD1. The CDR3 contains 15 residues. CDR1 SGHVS and CDR2 FQNEAQ come from the germline V gene. Trimming took 2 bases from V and 3 from J; bases not matched to a gene: 7.

This sequence joins TRBV7-2 and TRBJ1-2, with a possible D match to TRBD1 (5 bases). Germline V lookup: CDR1 SGHTA, CDR2 FQGNSA. V lost 4 bases and J lost 4, with 22 bases in between. CDR3 length: 17 residues. CDR3 sequence reads: CASSSLRGPKRSYGYTF. The CDR3 DNA sequence: TGTGCCAGCAGCTCCCTGAGGGGCCCGAAGAGGTCCTATGGCTACACCTTC.

By share, this clone ranks as medium-sized. CDR3: CASSRTGVGDTQYF. The CDR3, as DNA: TGTGCCAGCAGCCGGACTGGTGTCGGGGATACGCAGTATTTT. The chain links TRBV7-8 to TRBJ2-3; the D gene is possibly TRBD2 (5 bases). The germline V gene has CDR1 SGHVS and CDR2 FQNEAQ. V lost 5 bases, J lost 6 bases, and 15 bases lay in between. The CDR3 has 14 amino acids.

CDR3 protein: CTSTQRGAYNEQFF. CDR3 DNA: TGCACCAGCACCCAGCGGGGGGCCTACAATGAGCAGTTCTTC. The chain has TRBV1 and TRBJ2-1; no DNA check was done on the table's D call, TRBD2. TRBV1 is marked as a pseudogene. The CDR3 sequence is 14 residues long.

This chain links TRBV7-9 with TRBJ1-4; D is unresolved. There are 15 residues in the CDR3. The V and J ends lost 4 bases and 0 bases respectively, with 9 bases between them. Germline loops: CDR1 SEHNR, CDR2 FQNEAQ (reference sequence). The CDR3 coding sequence is TGTGCCAGCAGCTCAGCGCGGGCAACTAATGAAAAACTGTTTTTT. It yields the protein CASSSARATNEKLFF.

V is TRBV2 and J is TRBJ2-7; D call uncertain. Trimming left V 7 bases short and J 1 base short, with 14 bases between. Germline V gene data show CDR1 as SNHLY and CDR2 as FYNNEI. This CDR3 contains 14 residues. The CDR3: CASKWQTRSYEQYF. CDR3 DNA sequence: TGTGCCAGCAAGTGGCAGACGAGATCCTACGAGCAGTACTTC.

The table lists this clone with a few counts. The chain links TRBV12-5 to TRBJ2-1; D gene uncertain. Trimming left V 6 bases short and J 8 bases short, with 17 bases between. This CDR3 is 14 amino acids long. Germline CDR1 and CDR2: LGHNT and FRNRAP. CDR3 in amino acids: CASGRLANRDEQFF. The CDR3 DNA is TGTGCTAGTGGCCGACTCGCAAATCGGGATGAGCAGTTCTTC.

In this sample, this clone turned up many times. The CDR3 DNA reads TGTGCCAGCAGCGTCTCCAAGGACAGGGGACGGTATGAACTGTTTTTT. This sequence encodes CASSVSKDRGRYELFF. The J gene is TRBJ1-4, the V gene TRBV25-1, with TRBD1 matching 9 bases. The V segment lost 6 bases and the J segment 12 bases; nucleotides outside the gene matches: 17. The CDR3 sequence is 16 residues long. CDR1 is MGHDK, CDR2 SYGVNS, per germline.

The rearrangement uses TRBV11-1 and TRBJ2-7; possible D gene TRBD2, 5 bases. The CDR3 is 15 residues long. Germline-derived CDR1 and CDR2 are SGHAT and FQDESV (reference sequence). V was trimmed by 5 bases and J by 3 bases, leaving 17 bases between them. Here the CDR3 reads CASSPRGSNFYEQYF. CDR3 in DNA: TGTGCCAGCAGCCCCCGAGGGTCGAATTTCTACGAGCAGTACTTC.

This clone is classed as medium-sized. The rearrangement links TRBV7-9 to TRBJ1-1, with D possibly TRBD1 on 5 matching bases. There are 16 residues in the CDR3. Germline CDR1 and CDR2: SEHNR and FQNEAQ (reference sequence). V lost 5 bases and J lost 0, with 16 bases in between. The CDR3 loop reads CASSPSSTEVNTEAFF. The CDR3 DNA is TGTGCCAGCAGCCCTTCCTCGACAGAAGTGAACACTGAAGCTTTCTTT.

The V gene is TRBV4-2, the J gene TRBJ2-1; D possibly uses TRBD1 or TRBD2 (6 bases each). Germline V gene lookup returns CDR1 LGHNA and CDR2 YNFKEQ. CDR3 length equals 14 residues. The ends were cut back, 5 bases at V and 0 bases at J, with 8 bases in the middle. CDR3 sequence (DNA): TGTGCCAGCAGCAAGGGGGGCTCCTACAATGAGCAGTTCTTC. Translated: CASSKGGSYNEQFF.

This rearrangement joins TRBV19 to TRBJ1-6, with a tentative D call TRBD1 (6 bases). The CDR3 is made up of 19 amino acids. Per germline, CDR1 LNHDA and CDR2 SQIVND (reference sequence). The V end was cut by 1 base, the J end by 6 bases, with 22 bases between. DNA of the CDR3: TGTGCCAGTAGTATAGCCCCAATACAGGGCTGGCGTGGTAATTCACCCCTCCACTTT. Translation: CASSIAPIQGWRGNSPLHF.

V and J are TRBV7-2 and TRBJ1-1; weak D call: TRBD1 (6 bases). This CDR3 has 15 amino acids. V was shortened by 1 base and J by 4 bases, with 13 bases between the two germline ends. The germline gives CDR1 SGHTA, CDR2 FQGNSA. The CDR3 loop is CASSLVRGGGTEAFF. CDR3 nucleotides: TGTGCCAGCAGCTTAGTTCGGGGAGGGGGCACTGAAGCTTTCTTT.